These 30 T cell receptor beta chains were all obtained from the same sample, sequenced in a study of CD8+CD57+ T cells in acquired aplastic anemia. TCR beta VDJ and CDR3 profiles were obtained from a genomic DNA template. One entry per CDR3 protein, called by TCRdb with MiXCR from the reads. The sample comprises about 270,000 distinct CDR3 sequences, approximately 57% of which are singletons, and roughly 8% rests with the top ten. Material for sequencing was sorted CD4+, CD8+, or CD8+CD57+ T cells (not recorded which) from PBMCs. Every receptor here comes from a human donor with severe aplastic anemia or a healthy control (not recorded which).

This clonotype came up once. This sequence joins TRBV7-9 and TRBJ1-1; D is possibly TRBD1 (5 bases). V dropped 6 bases and J dropped 5 bases, with 19 bases sitting between them. This CDR3 region has 15 residues. Germline-derived CDR1 and CDR2 are SEHNR and FQNEAQ (reference sequence). In DNA, the CDR3 is TGTGCCAGCAGGTCACCGGGACCGACGGTAACTGAAGCTTTCTTT. The encoded protein is CASRSPGPTVTEAFF.

This clonotype was detected a few times. The chain employs TRBV29-1 and TRBJ1-4; D unclear. CDR3 length: 12 amino acids. Germline V gives CDR1 SQVTM, CDR2 ANQGSEA. V dropped 7 bases and J dropped 7 bases, with 13 bases sitting between them. For the CDR3, the DNA is TGCAGCGCCGGCGCGGCGGGTGAAAAACTGTTTTTT. This translates into CSAGAAGEKLFF.

J is TRBJ2-2 and V is TRBV19; TRBD1 is a possible D gene (6 bases). The V and J ends lost 11 bases and 7 bases respectively, with 11 bases between them. The CDR3 covers 11 residues. Germline assignment: CDR1 LNHDA and CDR2 SQIVND (reference sequence). The CDR3 coding sequence is TGTGCCGCTCGACAGGACGGGGAGCTGTTTTTT. Its protein product is CAARQDGELFF. Full variable domain (rest looked up from reference TRBV19 and TRBJ2-2): DGGITQSPKYLFRKEGQNVTLSCEQNLNHDAMYWYRQDPGQGLRLIYYSQIVNDFQKGDIAEGYSVSREKKESFPLTVTSAQKNPTAFYLCAARQDGELFFGEGSRLTVL.

The genes are TRBV6-1 and TRBJ1-6; D unclear. Germline values: CDR1 MNHNS, CDR2 SASEGT. Trimming pared 4 bases from V and 10 bases from J, leaving 8 bases between. The CDR3 sequence is 12 residues long. The CDR3, as DNA: TGTGCCAGCAGTGTTGACCGGTCACCCCTCCACTTT. It encodes CASSVDRSPLHF.

This clonotype was recorded at least ten times. The chain links TRBV7-8 to TRBJ1-1; unclear D gene. The CDR3 totals 13 residues. V was trimmed by 3 bases and J by 2 bases, leaving 7 bases between them. In germline, CDR1 is SGHVS, CDR2 FQNEAQ. CDR3 sequence: CASSLRYNTEAFF. The DNA of the CDR3 is TGTGCCAGCAGCTTGCGATATAACACTGAAGCTTTCTTT.

This clonotype was observed many times. As DNA, the CDR3 is TGTGCCATCGATCAGGGGCCTTACAATGAGCAGTTCTTC. Its protein product is CAIDQGPYNEQFF. This rearrangement joins TRBV10-3 to TRBJ2-1, with D possibly being TRBD1 (6 bases). Trimming shortened V by 8 bases and J by 4 bases, and 12 bases separated the two germline ends. In germline, CDR1 is ENHRY, CDR2 SYGVKD. The length of the CDR3 is 13 residues.

The chain joins TRBV7-6 to TRBJ2-1, with 10 nucleotides matching TRBD1. V lost 5 bases, J lost 14 bases, and 3 bases stayed unmatched. Germline V gene lookup returns CDR1 SGHVS and CDR2 FNYEAQ. CDR3 length: 11 residues. CDR3 loop: CASSLGTGEFF. For the CDR3, the DNA is TGTGCCAGCAGCCTAGGGACAGGGGAGTTCTTC. The full variable domain, with the rest looked up from reference TRBV7-6 and TRBJ2-1, is GAGVSQSPRYKVTKRGQDVALRCDPISGHVSLYWYRQALGQGPEFLTYFNYEAQQDKSGLPNDRFSAERPEGSISTLTIQRTEQRDSAMYRCASSLGTGEFFGPGTRLTVL.

The chain uses TRBV24-1 and TRBJ2-3; 9 nucleotides match TRBD2. CDR3 size: 13 residues. Germline assignment: CDR1 KGHDR and CDR2 SFDVKD. V gave up 9 bases and J gave up 7 bases; unmatched junction bases: 7. CDR3 nucleotides: TGTGCCACCGCCGGGACTAGCAAGAATACGCAGTATTTT. This sequence encodes CATAGTSKNTQYF.

This clonotype was counted only a few times. The J gene is TRBJ2-7, the V gene TRBV7-8, with D perhaps TRBD2 (5 bases). The germline V gene has CDR1 SGHVS and CDR2 FQNEAQ. Trimming pared 3 bases from V and 6 bases from J, leaving 12 bases between. This CDR3 has 13 residues. The CDR3 is CASSLGERTEQYF. In nucleotides, the CDR3 is TGTGCCAGCAGCTTGGGAGAAAGAACCGAGCAGTACTTC.

This chain connects TRBV7-6 to TRBJ2-7; TRBD2 agrees at 8 bases. Germline values: CDR1 SGHVS, CDR2 FNYEAQ. The CDR3 spans 14 residues. The junction had 3 bases not matched to a gene; V was cut back by 0 bases and J by 5 bases. CDR3: CASSLARTSHEQYF. The CDR3 nucleotides are TGTGCCAGCAGCTTAGCCCGGACTAGCCACGAGCAGTACTTC.

This clonotype has at least ten counts. At one end, the junction sequence differs from germline, possibly due to a read error. J is TRBJ2-3 and V is TRBV20-1; 14 nucleotides line up with TRBD2. Germline loops: CDR1 DFQATT, CDR2 SNEGSKA (reference sequence). The CDR3 spans 15 residues. The CDR3 region has the DNA TGCAGCGCTAGGGGACTAGCGGGAGCCACAGATACGCAGTATTTT. This translates into CSARGLAGATDTQYF.

This clonotype showed up just once. The chain combines TRBV7-6 with TRBJ2-5, with D perhaps given as TRBD1 or TRBD2 (5 bases each). Trimming removed 5 bases at V and 1 base at J, with 11 bases between. CDR1 and CDR2 from the germline V gene are SGHVS and FNYEAQ. The CDR3 is made up of 14 amino acids. CDR3 coding DNA: TGTGCCAGCAGCCATAGTGGGGGCCAAGAGACCCAGTACTTC. This gives the protein CASSHSGGQETQYF.

Turning to this clonotype: One end of the junction is discordant with germline, which a read error may explain. This chain connects TRBV12-3 or TRBV12-4 to TRBJ2-3; 8 bases fit TRBD2. This CDR3 has 19 residues. The chain's CDR3 is CVSSLPSLAGLPSTDTQYF. CDR3 nucleotide sequence: TGTGTCAGCAGTTTACCGTCGCTAGCGGGCCTACCTAGCACAGATACGCAGTATTTT.

The chain is built from TRBV7-9 and TRBJ2-7; either TRBD1 or TRBD2 may fit D (5 bases each). Germline CDR1 SEHNR, CDR2 FQNEAQ (reference sequence). The CDR3 totals 15 residues. V lost 5 bases to trimming and J lost 5 bases, with 19 bases between them. The CDR3, as DNA: TGTGCCAGCAGCGAGGGACGGAATAGAAAAAACGAGCAGTACTTC. Protein: CASSEGRNRKNEQYF.

Comment on this clonotype: The junction departs from the called germline gene at one end, perhaps through a read error. V usage is TRBV2 and J usage is TRBJ1-4; D gene unclear. The CDR3 totals 14 residues. The germline CDR1 and CDR2 sequences are SNHLY and FYNNEI. The CDR3 region has the DNA TGTGCTAGCAGTGAAGAACGTGTAGGACCTGCCCTGTTCTTT. This translates into CASSEERVGPALFF.

The chain recombines TRBV19 with TRBJ2-7; 8 bases line up with TRBD1. CDR1 is LNHDA, CDR2 SQIVND, per germline (reference sequence). Trimming took 2 bases from V and 5 from J; bases not matched to a gene: 11. The CDR3 length is 16 residues. The CDR3 DNA follows: TGTGCCAGTAGTATAAACCCCGGGACAGGTTCCGACGAGCAGTACTTC. Its translation: CASSINPGTGSDEQYF. The full variable domain, with the rest looked up from reference TRBV19 and TRBJ2-7, is DGGITQSPKYLFRKEGQNVTLSCEQNLNHDAMYWYRQDPGQGLRLIYYSQIVNDFQKGDIAEGYSVSREKKESFPLTVTSAQKNPTAFYLCASSINPGTGSDEQYFGPGTRLTVT.

This clonotype was observed at least ten times. The gene calls are TRBV5-1 and TRBJ1-1, with 9 positions matching TRBD1. V lost 4 bases, J lost 3 bases, and 4 bases stayed unmatched. CDR3 length: 14 amino acids. Germline V lookup: CDR1 SGHRS, CDR2 YFSETQ. The chain's CDR3 is CASSPRTGDTEAFF. CDR3 sequence (DNA): TGCGCCAGCAGCCCCCGGACAGGGGACACTGAAGCTTTCTTT.

This chain joins TRBV29-1 and TRBJ1-2, with 12 bases matching TRBD1. The CDR3 contains 16 residues. The germline V gene encodes CDR1 SQVTM and CDR2 ANQGSEA. Unmatched junction bases numbered 14, after V lost 5 bases and J lost 7 bases. CDR3 in DNA: TGCAGCGTTTGGGACAGGGGGCCCTCCGCCCCGGGTGGCTACACCTTC. Protein product: CSVWDRGPSAPGGYTF.

This clonotype has only one observation. The chain employs TRBV5-5 and TRBJ2-7; 8 bases map to TRBD2. The CDR3 is made up of 15 amino acids. Germline CDR1 reads SGHKS; CDR2 reads YYEKEE (reference sequence). V dropped 4 bases and J dropped 6; count of bases not matched to a gene: 12. Here the CDR3 DNA reads TGTGCCAGCAGCCCGGGGACGGGAGGGCAATCCGAGCAGTACTTC. The encoded protein is CASSPGTGGQSEQYF.

In this sample, this clonotype turned up many times. The V and J genes are TRBV3-1 and TRBJ1-1; D is perhaps TRBD1 (5 bases). V lost 2 bases, J lost 7 bases, and 17 bases lay in between. Germline V CDR1 and CDR2: LGHDT, YNNKEL (reference sequence). The CDR3 contains 15 residues. As DNA, the CDR3 is TGTGCCAGCAGCCAATCCCTAAGTGGGGGTTTTGAAGCTTTCTTT. Its protein is CASSQSLSGGFEAFF. The entire variable domain, with the rest obtained from reference TRBV3-1 and TRBJ1-1, is as follows: DTAVSQTPKYLVTQMGNDKSIKCEQNLGHDTMYWYKQDSKKFLKIMFSYNNKELIINETVPNRFSPKSPDKAHLNLHINSLELGDSAVYFCASSQSLSGGFEAFFGQGTRLTVV.

Details on this clonotype: Possible read error: a much larger clone is one base away. The J gene is TRBJ1-6, the V gene TRBV6-2 or TRBV6-3; 7 bases agree with TRBD1. The CDR3 spans 14 residues. The J segment lost 9 bases and the V segment lost 6 bases, leaving 8 bases of the junction unmatched. CDR1 is MNHEY, CDR2 SVGEGT, per germline. In DNA form, the CDR3 reads TGTGCCAGCAGGCCCCGACAGGGTATTTCACCCCTCCACTTT. Residues: CASRPRQGISPLHF.

V is TRBV9 and J is TRBJ1-2; TRBD1 aligns across 7 bases. The V segment lost 0 bases and the J segment 0 bases; nucleotides outside the gene matches: 5. Germline loops: CDR1 SGDLS, CDR2 YYNGEE. The CDR3 has 16 amino acids. CDR3 DNA sequence: TGTGCCAGCAGCGTAGAGGGACAGATACCTAACTATGGCTACACCTTC. Translating it yields CASSVEGQIPNYGYTF.

There are many counts of this clonotype. V gene TRBV7-9 combines with J gene TRBJ2-3; no clear D. This CDR3 has 16 amino acids. Trimming removed 1 base at V and 0 bases at J, with 11 bases between. The germline gives CDR1 SEHNR, CDR2 FQNEAQ (reference sequence). CDR3 DNA: TGTGCCAGCAGCTTAGTCCGGGCAGCTAGCACAGATACGCAGTATTTT. This gives the protein CASSLVRAASTDTQYF.

This clonotype was observed a few times. The chain has TRBV29-1 and TRBJ2-3; 7 nucleotides line up with TRBD1. J was trimmed by 4 bases and V by 7 bases; bases with no gene match: 5. The CDR3 is 12 amino acids. In germline, CDR1 is SQVTM, CDR2 ANQGSEA. As DNA, the CDR3 is TGCAGCGCGACAGGGCGGCCAGATACGCAGTATTTT. Translating gives CSATGRPDTQYF.

The V gene is TRBV2, the J gene TRBJ1-5; D remains ambiguous. Per germline, CDR1 SNHLY and CDR2 FYNNEI. CDR3 length equals 15 residues. V lost 5 bases and J 3 bases, leaving 14 bases between the germline ends. As DNA, the CDR3 is TGTGCCAGCAGTTTCGGACTGGCCTACAATCAGCCCCAGCATTTT. Translation: CASSFGLAYNQPQHF. Complete variable domain (other parts from reference TRBV2 and TRBJ1-5): EPEVTQTPSHQVTQMGQEVILRCVPISNHLYFYWYRQILGQKVEFLVSFYNNEISEKSEIFDDQFSVERPDGSNFTLKIRSTKLEDSAMYFCASSFGLAYNQPQHFGDGTRLSIL.

J is TRBJ2-1 and V is TRBV29-1; 12 nucleotides agree with TRBD2. Germline V gives CDR1 SQVTM, CDR2 ANQGSEA. Losses at the gene ends were 1 base for V and 10 bases for J; bases not matched to a gene: 5. This CDR3 comprises 14 residues. The CDR3 DNA is TGCAGCGTTGAAGCTAGCGGGAGGGCCAGGGAGCAGTTCTTC. This sequence encodes CSVEASGRAREQFF.

The rearrangement uses TRBV24-1 and TRBJ1-5; TRBD1 matches 8 bases. This CDR3 region has 16 residues. CDR1 is KGHDR, CDR2 SFDVKD, per germline. Trimming took 4 bases from V and 10 from J; bases not matched to a gene: 14. The CDR3: CATSEAGTGTGIPQHF. CDR3 bases: TGTGCCACCAGTGAGGCCGGGACAGGAACGGGTATCCCCCAGCATTTT.

This rearrangement joins TRBV7-2 to TRBJ2-5; D not resolved. In germline, CDR1 is SGHTA, CDR2 FQGNSA. The CDR3 totals 13 residues. The V end was cut by 4 bases, the J end by 5 bases, with 11 bases between. The CDR3 DNA reads as TGTGCCAGCAGCTCCTCCCTTAGCGAGACCCAGTACTTC. Its protein product is CASSSSLSETQYF.

About this clonotype itself: The junction departs from the called germline gene at one end, perhaps through a read error. The V call is TRBV9, the J call TRBJ2-5, with 8 bases lining up with TRBD2. Germline assignment: CDR1 SGDLS and CDR2 YYNGEE. The CDR3 length is 15 residues. The DNA for the CDR3 is TGTGCCAGCAGCGCCGGGGGGGGACTTCAAGGGACCCGGTACTTC. Translated: CASSAGGGLQGTRYF.

This clonotype was seen ten or more times. The chain couples TRBV10-3 to TRBJ1-2; D call uncertain. The CDR3 consists of 15 residues. CDR1 is ENHRY, CDR2 SYGVKD, per germline. The V end lost 0 bases, the J end lost 4 bases, and 12 bases lay between the germline ends. CDR3 bases: TGTGCCATCAGTGAGTCGACTCAACGGATCTATGGCTACACCTTC. It yields the protein CAISESTQRIYGYTF.